This T cell receptor (beta chain) was retrieved from a study of blood T cell repertoires in COVID-19. Turning to the study itself: The United States, Italy and Spain were the sources of the acute and convalescent COVID-19 samples.

Some clones are missing from TCRdb's copy, which holds only in-frame ones; the method was immunoSEQ multiplex PCR. The data contain more than 40,000 clones, 70% to 90% of them singletons. The CDR3 spans 15 residues. CDR1 and CDR2 (germline): LNHDA, SQIVND (reference sequence). Unmatched junction bases numbered 11, after V lost 7 bases and J lost 7 bases. The sample was peripheral blood. The chain carries TRBV19 and TRBJ2-1; 9 nucleotides line up with TRBD2. The source of this sequence is a man aged 60-69 years with acute or convalescent COVID-19. In DNA, the CDR3 is TGTGCCAGTACTGCTATGGCGGGGGGGCCAAATGAGCAGTTCTTC. Translating gives CASTAMAGGPNEQFF. Together with reference TRBV19 and TRBJ2-1, the CDR3 gives the full variable domain: DGGITQSPKYLFRKEGQNVTLSCEQNLNHDAMYWYRQDPGQGLRLIYYSQIVNDFQKGDIAEGYSVSREKKESFPLTVTSAQKNPTAFYLCASTAMAGGPNEQFFGPGTRLTVL.